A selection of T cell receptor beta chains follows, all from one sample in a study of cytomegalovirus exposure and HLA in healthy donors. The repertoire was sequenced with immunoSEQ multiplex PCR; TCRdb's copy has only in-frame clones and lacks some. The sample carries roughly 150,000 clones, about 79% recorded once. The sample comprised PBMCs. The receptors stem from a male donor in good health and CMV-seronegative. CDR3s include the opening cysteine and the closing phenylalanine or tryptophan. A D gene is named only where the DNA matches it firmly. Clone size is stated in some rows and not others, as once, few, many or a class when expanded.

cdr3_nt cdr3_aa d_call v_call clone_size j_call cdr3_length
TGTGCCAGCGCCCCGGAGACCCTAGGATGGGAGACCCAGTACTTC CASAPETLGWETQYF - TRBV27 - TRBJ2-5 15
TGTGCCTGGAGCCTAACCGGACAGGCTTTCTCCTACGAGCAGTACTTC CAWSLTGQAFSYEQYF TRBD1 TRBV30 - TRBJ2-7 16
TGTGCCAGCAGCCCAACCGGGGGGGGCAATGAAAAACTGTTTTTT CASSPTGGGNEKLFF - TRBV7-7 few TRBJ1-4 15
TGTGCCAGTAGGCCTAGCGGGATCGCCGGGGAGCTGTTTTTT CASRPSGIAGELFF TRBD2 TRBV19 - TRBJ2-2 14
TGTGCCAGCAGCGTAGGAGAAGGGGGGGGGCAAGAGACCCAGTACTTC CASSVGEGGGQETQYF - TRBV9 - TRBJ2-5 16
TGTGCCAGCAGTTACGGGCGGGTTAAGTACTTC CASSYGRVKYF - TRBV6-5 - TRBJ2-7 11
TGTGCCAGCAGGGGACAGGGGGCCGGCAATCAGCCCCAGCATTTT CASRGQGAGNQPQHF TRBD1 TRBV6-5 - TRBJ1-5 15
TGTGCCAGCAGCTTTGGGCCTGACTCTGGAAACACCATATATTTT CASSFGPDSGNTIYF - TRBV5-6 - TRBJ1-3 15
TGTGCCAGTAGAGAGGGGGCCCTTAGCAATCAGCCCCAGCATTTT CASREGALSNQPQHF TRBD1 TRBV19 - TRBJ1-5 15
TGTGCCAGCAGCTCCTTACGGGGAGGGGTCACCAACTATGGCTACACCTTC CASSSLRGGVTNYGYTF - TRBV7-9 - TRBJ1-2 17
TGTGCCAGCAGTGCAGGGGCAGATACGCAGTATTTT CASSAGADTQYF - TRBV2 few TRBJ2-3 12
TGCAGCGTTCAAGGGACAGGGGGCGAGTCCGGGGAGCTGTTTTTT CSVQGTGGESGELFF TRBD1 TRBV29-1 - TRBJ2-2 15
TGTGCCAGCTCACTTGGGACAGGGGAGCGGGGGTTGTCTGAAGCTTTCTTT CASSLGTGERGLSEAFF TRBD1 TRBV18 - TRBJ1-1 17
TGTGCCAGCAGCCCCCGGGACTACACATCCTACGAGCAGTACTTC CASSPRDYTSYEQYF TRBD2 TRBV9 few TRBJ2-7 15
TGCGCCAGCAGCGACCCCACTAGCGGGTACTACAATGAGCAGTTCTTC CASSDPTSGYYNEQFF TRBD2 TRBV5-1 - TRBJ2-1 16
TGCGCCAGCAGCTTGGGACTAGCGGGGAACTCCTACAATGAGCAGTTCTTC CASSLGLAGNSYNEQFF TRBD2 TRBV5-1 - TRBJ2-1 17
TGTGCCAGCAGCCCCGGGACTAGCGGGCTTCCTAGCACAGATACGCAGTATTTT CASSPGTSGLPSTDTQYF TRBD2 TRBV5-8 - TRBJ2-3 18
TGTGCCAGCTCACCCCGGAGGGCAGGGAATCCTAAAGAGACCCAGTACTTC CASSPRRAGNPKETQYF - TRBV18 - TRBJ2-5 17
TGTGCCAGCAGCTTAGCCCCCGGGACTAGCGGGAGGAGTGAGCAGTTCTTC CASSLAPGTSGRSEQFF TRBD2 TRBV11-2 - TRBJ2-1 17
TGTGCCTGGAGTACCCGGACGGGATATGGCTACACCTTC CAWSTRTGYGYTF - TRBV30 - TRBJ1-2 13
TGTGCCAGCAGTTACTCGGAGGGGACAGATACGCAGTATTTT CASSYSEGTDTQYF - TRBV6-5 - TRBJ2-3 14
TGTGCCAGCAGTATGGGACAGGTCTATGGCTACACCTTC CASSMGQVYGYTF TRBD1 TRBV6-1 - TRBJ1-2 13
TGTGCCAGTAGTATGCAGGGAGGCTACGAGCAGTACTTC CASSMQGGYEQYF - TRBV19 - TRBJ2-7 13
TGTGCCAGCTACAGGGTGTCCGGAGTTGGCTACACCTTC CASYRVSGVGYTF - TRBV30 - TRBJ1-2 13
TGTGCCAGCAGTTCCCGGCAGACGGGTTCGGGTCAGCCCCAGCATTTT CASSSRQTGSGQPQHF - TRBV6-5 - TRBJ1-5 16
TGCAGTGCTATGGATGGGGGCGGCTACACCTTC CSAMDGGGYTF - TRBV20-1 - TRBJ1-2 11
TGTGCCAGCAGCGTCCGACAAGATACGCAGTATTTT CASSVRQDTQYF - TRBV9 - TRBJ2-3 12
TGTGCCAGCAGCCGCCCGGGGGACACTGAAGCTTTCTTT CASSRPGDTEAFF - TRBV4-2 - TRBJ1-1 13
TGTGCCAGCAGTTACCAGGGGGCTCAGGGGGACTATGGCTACACCTTC CASSYQGAQGDYGYTF TRBD1 TRBV6-6 - TRBJ1-2 16
TGTGCCTGGAGTGTACAGGGAACCTATAATTCACCCCTCCACTTT CAWSVQGTYNSPLHF - TRBV30 - TRBJ1-6 15
TGTGCCAGCAGTTACGCCGCGGGACTGAACACTGAAGCTTTCTTT CASSYAAGLNTEAFF - TRBV6-5 - TRBJ1-1 15
TGTGCCAGCCTTAAAGCGGGATCAAACTACGAGCAGTACTTC CASLKAGSNYEQYF TRBD2 TRBV6-6 - TRBJ2-7 14
TGTGCCAGCAGCTCCCTACGCCCGGGACAGGGCGGTAAGAACTATGGCTACACCTTC CASSSLRPGQGGKNYGYTF TRBD1 TRBV7-8 - TRBJ1-2 19
TGTGCCAGTAGTATAGGACAGTACTATGGCTACACCTTC CASSIGQYYGYTF - TRBV19 - TRBJ1-2 13
TGTGCCAGCAGCCTCAAACAGGGGGGCTTTTTTTTTGAGCAGTTCTTC CASSLKQGGFFFEQFF TRBD1 TRBV7-6 - TRBJ2-1 16
TGTGCCAGCAGCTTAAGGGAGGGAGTCTATGGCTACACCTTC CASSLREGVYGYTF - TRBV27 once TRBJ1-2 14
TGCAGCGCCCCTCTGTGGAACACCGGGGAGCTGTTTTTT CSAPLWNTGELFF - TRBV29-1 - TRBJ2-2 13
TGTGCCAGCAGCTCTGACGGGACAGCTCTTGGCTACACCTTC CASSSDGTALGYTF TRBD1 TRBV7-6 - TRBJ1-2 14
TGCAGCGTTGCACAGGGAACAGATACGCAGTATTTT CSVAQGTDTQYF - TRBV29-1 - TRBJ2-3 12
TGTGCCAGCAGCCAAGGAGGGGGAGTATTGACCCAGTACTTC CASSQGGGVLTQYF - TRBV14 - TRBJ2-5 14
TGTGCCAGCAGCCAAGCCGAGAGACTAGGCAATGAGCAGTTCTTC CASSQAERLGNEQFF - TRBV4-2 - TRBJ2-1 15